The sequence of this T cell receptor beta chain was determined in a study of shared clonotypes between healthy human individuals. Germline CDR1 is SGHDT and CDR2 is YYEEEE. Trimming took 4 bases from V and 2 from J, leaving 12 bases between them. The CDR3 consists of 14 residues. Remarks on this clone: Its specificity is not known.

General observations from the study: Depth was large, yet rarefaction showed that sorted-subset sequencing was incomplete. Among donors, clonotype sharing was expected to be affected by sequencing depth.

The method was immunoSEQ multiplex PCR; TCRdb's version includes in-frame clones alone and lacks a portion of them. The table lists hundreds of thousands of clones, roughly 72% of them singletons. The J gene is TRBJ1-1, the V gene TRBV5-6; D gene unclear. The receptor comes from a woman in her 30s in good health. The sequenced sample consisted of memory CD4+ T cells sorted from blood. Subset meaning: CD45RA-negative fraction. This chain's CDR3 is CASSKVGKNTEAFF. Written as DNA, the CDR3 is TGTGCCAGCAGCAAAGTGGGGAAAAACACTGAAGCTTTCTTT.